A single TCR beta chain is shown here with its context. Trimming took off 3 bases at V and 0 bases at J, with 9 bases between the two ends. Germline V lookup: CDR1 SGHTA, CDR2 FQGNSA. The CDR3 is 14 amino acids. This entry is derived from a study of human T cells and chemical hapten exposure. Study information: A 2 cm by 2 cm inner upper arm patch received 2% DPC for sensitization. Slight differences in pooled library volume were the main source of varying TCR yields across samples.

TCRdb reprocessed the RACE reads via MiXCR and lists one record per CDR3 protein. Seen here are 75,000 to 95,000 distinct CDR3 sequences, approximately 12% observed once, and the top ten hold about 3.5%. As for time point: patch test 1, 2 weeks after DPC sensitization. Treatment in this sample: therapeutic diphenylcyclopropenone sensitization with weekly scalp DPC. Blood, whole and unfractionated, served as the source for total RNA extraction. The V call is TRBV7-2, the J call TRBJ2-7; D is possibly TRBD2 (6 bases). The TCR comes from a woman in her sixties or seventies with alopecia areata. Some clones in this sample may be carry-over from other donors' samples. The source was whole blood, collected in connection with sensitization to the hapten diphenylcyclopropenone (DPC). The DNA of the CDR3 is TGTGCCAGCAGCTTCGGGACTCACTCCTACGAGCAGTACTTC. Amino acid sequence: CASSFGTHSYEQYF.